This T cell receptor beta chain stems from a study of control samples from healthy donors and cancer patients. Germline V gene lookup returns CDR1 MDHEN and CDR2 SYDVKM. This CDR3 comprises 14 residues. V shed 6 bases and J 2 bases; nucleotides not matched to a gene: 6. TCRdb's table, derived via immunoSEQ multiplex PCR, lists solely in-frame clones and lacks some. This sample has some 150,000 clones, with over 85% found just once. The J gene is TRBJ1-2, the V gene TRBV28; the match to TRBD1 covers 7 bases. The sequenced material came from blood. The TCR sequence derives from a man aged 35-49 years in good health. The DNA of the CDR3 is TGTGCCAGCAGGCCAGGGACAGCCAACTATGGCTACACCTTC. It specifies CASRPGTANYGYTF.